Listed below are T cell receptor beta chains from one sample, sequenced in a study of cytomegalovirus exposure and HLA in healthy donors. Some clones are missing from TCRdb's copy, which holds only in-frame ones; the method was immunoSEQ multiplex PCR. The sample shows under 150,000 clones, approximately 84% of them seen only once. The source material was PBMCs. Source of these receptors: a boy between 2 and 15 years old in good health and CMV-seronegative. Both conserved end residues are part of each CDR3. Each record gives: D gene, clone size, V gene, J gene, CDR3 DNA, CDR3 protein. The D gene is left open where the match is weak. Clone sizes are given selectively: once, few, many, or a class where the clone is expanded.

D gene: TRBD1; clone size: .; V gene: TRBV2; J gene: TRBJ2-7; CDR3 DNA: TGTGCCAGCAGCCGGACAGGGGAACCCTACGAGCAGTACTTC; CDR3 protein: CASSRTGEPYEQYF
D gene: TRBD1; clone size: .; V gene: TRBV6-6; J gene: TRBJ1-6; CDR3 DNA: TGTGCCAGCAGTTACGCTACAGGGGCTGAGGATTCACCCCTCCACTTT; CDR3 protein: CASSYATGAEDSPLHF
D gene: .; clone size: .; V gene: TRBV30; J gene: TRBJ1-2; CDR3 DNA: TGTGCCTGGAGGGGCAGATCGGACTATGGCTACACCTTC; CDR3 protein: CAWRGRSDYGYTF
D gene: .; clone size: .; V gene: TRBV27; J gene: TRBJ2-5; CDR3 DNA: TGTGCCAGCAGTTTGAAGGGGGTTGCGACCCAGTACTTC; CDR3 protein: CASSLKGVATQYF
D gene: .; clone size: .; V gene: TRBV5-1; J gene: TRBJ2-5; CDR3 DNA: TGCGCCAGCAGCTTGCAGGCGGGACCCGAAGAGACCCAGTACTTC; CDR3 protein: CASSLQAGPEETQYF
D gene: TRBD1; clone size: .; V gene: TRBV2; J gene: TRBJ1-1; CDR3 DNA: TGTGCCAGCAGTGCCGACAGGGGGCAGTTTACTGAAGCTTTCTTT; CDR3 protein: CASSADRGQFTEAFF
D gene: .; clone size: .; V gene: TRBV10-3; J gene: TRBJ2-3; CDR3 DNA: TGTGCCATCAGTGACGAGGGGGACCTCACAGATACGCAGTATTTT; CDR3 protein: CAISDEGDLTDTQYF
D gene: .; clone size: .; V gene: TRBV10-1; J gene: TRBJ2-5; CDR3 DNA: TGCGCCAGCAGTGAGGGGACAAAAGAGACCCAGTACTTC; CDR3 protein: CASSEGTKETQYF
D gene: .; clone size: few; V gene: TRBV23-1; J gene: TRBJ1-5; CDR3 DNA: TGCGCCAGCAGTCCCATCAGGGTTCCCCAGCATTTT; CDR3 protein: CASSPIRVPQHF
D gene: TRBD1; clone size: .; V gene: TRBV5-1; J gene: TRBJ1-2; CDR3 DNA: TGCGCCAGCAGCTTGGGCAGGGGGAGCTATGGCTACACCTTC; CDR3 protein: CASSLGRGSYGYTF
D gene: TRBD1; clone size: .; V gene: TRBV7-2; J gene: TRBJ2-5; CDR3 DNA: TGTGCCAGCAGCCCGACAGGGGCCTGGCTACAAGAGACCCAGTACTTC; CDR3 protein: CASSPTGAWLQETQYF
D gene: .; clone size: .; V gene: TRBV10-1; J gene: TRBJ2-3; CDR3 DNA: TGCGCCAGCAGTGATTTGGTCTCCACCGGAGCTAGCACAGATACGCAGTATTTT; CDR3 protein: CASSDLVSTGASTDTQYF
D gene: .; clone size: once; V gene: TRBV2; J gene: TRBJ2-1; CDR3 DNA: TGTGCCAGCGAAAGCTTGGTTGGCCGGGGGTACAATGAGCAGTTCTTC; CDR3 protein: CASESLVGRGYNEQFF
D gene: .; clone size: .; V gene: TRBV21-1; J gene: TRBJ1-4; CDR3 DNA: TGTGCCAGCAGCAAAGACAGGGGTTTTGAAAAACTGTTTTTT; CDR3 protein: CASSKDRGFEKLFF
D gene: .; clone size: .; V gene: TRBV7-2; J gene: TRBJ1-1; CDR3 DNA: TGTGCCGGCAGCTATGAGCGGTTCACTGAAGCTTTCTTT; CDR3 protein: CAGSYERFTEAFF
D gene: .; clone size: .; V gene: TRBV29-1; J gene: TRBJ1-2; CDR3 DNA: TGCAGCGCTGCTCAGGTTCTGGGTGGCTACACCTTC; CDR3 protein: CSAAQVLGGYTF
D gene: TRBD1; clone size: .; V gene: TRBV19; J gene: TRBJ1-3; CDR3 DNA: TGTGCCAGTAATATACCGGGACAGGGAAGTCGGAACACCATATATTTT; CDR3 protein: CASNIPGQGSRNTIYF
D gene: TRBD2; clone size: .; V gene: TRBV29-1; J gene: TRBJ2-5; CDR3 DNA: TGCAGCGTTGAAGTGGTAGCGGGAGTAGAGACCCAGTACTTC; CDR3 protein: CSVEVVAGVETQYF
D gene: .; clone size: once; V gene: TRBV28; J gene: TRBJ1-2; CDR3 DNA: TGTGCCAGCACTCTACAGGGTTTCGAGGGCTACACCTTC; CDR3 protein: CASTLQGFEGYTF
D gene: .; clone size: few; V gene: TRBV5-1; J gene: TRBJ1-2; CDR3 DNA: TGCGCCAGCAGCTTGGGGGAGAACTATGGCTACACCTTC; CDR3 protein: CASSLGENYGYTF